This TCR beta chain was sequenced in a study of blood T cell repertoires in COVID-19 (dated by TCRdb to the early 2020s). For context, the study as a whole: Collaborator samples came from the United States, Italy and Spain and covered acute and convalescent phases of COVID-19. The material from the prospective study consisted of cDNA or gDNA derived from T cells, B-cell-depleted T cells, or PBMCs. Subjects who had been exposed to COVID-19, were actively infected with it, or had recovered from it provided the deeply sampled blood TCRbeta repertoires that made up the dataset. The repertoires were released in a freely available public database meant as a resource for research on the immune response to SARS-CoV-2. Samples were obtained from the ongoing ImmuneRACE study (first 160 participants) and from 1,254 subjects provided by 6 global collaborators. The sample metadata nearly always contained a de-identified subject ID, COVID-19 status, age in years and sex. Where available, HLA class I and class II types were obtained from metadata supplied by the sample provider rather than from assay-based typing. What the authors observed across the whole study: The quantity of clinical and demographic metadata differed by source and by participant and was supplied without curation.

As concerns this clone: This receptor's antigen is unknown. The record has no base qualities; no much larger clone is one base away.

The collaborating institutions used their own protocols to collect whole blood in K2EDTA tubes. Collaborator samples were shipped for TCRbeta analysis as frozen whole blood, isolated PBMCs, or DNA extracted from either sample type. The immunoSEQ Assay, a bias-controlled multiplex PCR, was used to amplify TCRbeta CDR3 regions from genomic DNA. The authors' analysis ran thus. Within the assay, amplification of reference gene primers was used to estimate how many nucleated cells each sample contained. To quantify the absolute abundance of each unique TCRbeta CDR3 rearrangement, sequence reads were collapsed and filtered. For each sample, productive Simpson clonality was calculated as the square root of Simpson's diversity index over productive rearrangements. In its TCRdb copy, this immuneACCESS table keeps in-frame sequences only and misses some clones. Where compared with another copy, unresolved V genes explain less than half of these, and the others have no known cause. V, J and clone size reflect that table, while D and trimming were determined from the DNA. The sample yields about 42,000 clones; about 82% were counted once. More than 50% of the sample rests with the top ten.

The receptor comes from a man in his sixties or seventies with acute or convalescent COVID-19. The specimen sequenced was peripheral blood.

The CDR3 protein is CAGEKDGGNNEQFF. The nucleotide sequence reads TGTGCCGGCGAAAAGGACGGGGGGAACAATGAGCAGTTCTTC. The chain couples TRBV7-9 to TRBJ2-1, with 7 middle bases fitting TRBD2. Per the germline V gene (reference sequence), SEHNR is the CDR1 and FQNEAQ is the CDR2. The CDR3 goes from the cysteine to the phenylalanine over 14 residues. CDR3 DNA only is kept here, 42 bases in frame from base 1. V and J are trimmed by 11 bases and 5 bases, and the gene matches miss 12 bases of the junction.